This T cell receptor (beta chain) was obtained from a study of Ad26.COV2.S vaccination and SARS-CoV-2 variants. Using immunoSEQ multiplex PCR, the repertoire was profiled, and TCRdb retains in-frame clones only, with some absent. The repertoire holds around 100,000 clones, with about 78% as singletons. Germline CDR1 MNHNY, CDR2 SVGAGI (reference sequence). The junction had 5 bases not matched to a gene; V was cut back by 2 bases and J by 6 bases. The length of the CDR3 is 14 residues. The rearrangement joins TRBV6-6 to TRBJ2-3, with 7 bases matching TRBD1. The receptor was derived from a human donor who had recovered from COVID-19. The sample in question was peripheral blood, obtained after recovery from COVID-19. This CDR3 is CASSYIAGGDTQYF. In nucleotides, the CDR3 is TGTGCCAGCAGTTACATAGCAGGGGGTGATACGCAGTATTTT.